This T cell receptor beta chain derives from a study of blood T cell repertoires in COVID-19. Study context: Samples of COVID-19 (acute and convalescent) were obtained from the United States, Italy and Spain. The analysed material was cDNA or gDNA that came from T cells, B-cell-depleted T cells, or PBMCs.

With V trimmed by 7 bases and J by 4 bases, 6 bases remained unmatched. CDR1 is SNHLY, CDR2 FYNNEI, per germline. The CDR3 totals 13 residues. Original analysis: Scientists estimated how many nucleated cells there were by amplifying reference gene primers. TCRdb keeps only in-frame clones here, not all; method: immunoSEQ multiplex PCR. From that table come the V and J calls and clone size; the DNA was used to work out D and trimming. The table records approximately 150,000 clones, about 87% of them present only once. The V call is TRBV2, the J call TRBJ2-7; 8 positions agree with TRBD1. Sequenced input: peripheral blood. This TCR came from a woman aged 50 to 60 with acute or convalescent COVID-19. The CDR3 sequence: CASTPHRGYEQYF. As DNA, the CDR3 is TGTGCCAGCACTCCGCACAGGGGGTACGAGCAGTACTTC.